A selection of T cell receptor beta chains follows, all from one sample in a study of OX40 agonist ivuxolimab in advanced cancers. Repertoires were generated with immunoSEQ multiplex PCR, while TCRdb's copy carries only in-frame clones and drops some. The sample lists 65,000 to 95,000 clones, around 88% occurring once. Sequenced here: CD4+ or CD8+ T cells sorted from blood, sampled in a trial of the OX40 agonist ivuxolimab. These receptors were collected from an adult with an advanced solid tumor such as melanoma, head and neck, liver or kidney cancer. Each CDR3 is given with its conserved first and last residue. A D gene is named only where the DNA matches it firmly. Only some rows state a clone size, as once, few, many or a class for expanded clones.

j_call: TRBJ1-5; v_call: TRBV30; d_call: TRBD1; clone_size: few; cdr3_aa: CAWDRVGQPQHF; cdr3_nt: TGTGCCTGGGACAGGGTCGGGCAGCCCCAGCATTTT
j_call: TRBJ1-2; v_call: TRBV6-5; d_call: NA; clone_size: NA; cdr3_aa: CASSYDGNYGYTF; cdr3_nt: TGTGCCAGCAGTTACGACGGGAACTATGGCTACACCTTC
j_call: TRBJ1-3; v_call: TRBV28; d_call: NA; clone_size: NA; cdr3_aa: CASVSDGVSGNTIYF; cdr3_nt: TGTGCCAGCGTTTCGGACGGAGTCTCTGGAAACACCATATATTTT
j_call: TRBJ2-3; v_call: TRBV6-1; d_call: TRBD2; clone_size: few; cdr3_aa: CASIRLAGTDTQYF; cdr3_nt: TGTGCCAGCATCAGACTAGCCGGGACAGATACGCAGTATTTT
j_call: TRBJ2-4; v_call: TRBV6-6; d_call: TRBD2; clone_size: few; cdr3_aa: CASTTGRVGSIQYF; cdr3_nt: TGTGCCAGCACCACGGGGAGGGTGGGGAGCATTCAGTACTTC
j_call: TRBJ1-2; v_call: TRBV5-8; d_call: NA; clone_size: NA; cdr3_aa: CASSLNSANYGYTF; cdr3_nt: TGTGCCAGCAGCTTGAATTCAGCTAACTATGGCTACACCTTC
j_call: TRBJ1-4; v_call: TRBV4-1; d_call: NA; clone_size: few; cdr3_aa: CASSTLIGEKLFF; cdr3_nt: TGCGCCAGCAGCACGCTTATAGGTGAAAAACTGTTTTTT
j_call: TRBJ2-2; v_call: TRBV27; d_call: TRBD2; clone_size: NA; cdr3_aa: CASSFRGLGSNTGELFF; cdr3_nt: TGTGCCAGCAGTTTTAGGGGACTAGGGTCGAACACCGGGGAGCTGTTTTTT
j_call: TRBJ1-4; v_call: TRBV27; d_call: NA; clone_size: NA; cdr3_aa: CASKRPKEEKLFF; cdr3_nt: TGTGCCAGCAAAAGACCAAAGGAGGAAAAACTGTTTTTT
j_call: TRBJ1-6; v_call: TRBV5-6; d_call: NA; clone_size: NA; cdr3_aa: CASSQGTYNSPLHF; cdr3_nt: TGTGCCAGCAGCCAGGGGACCTATAATTCACCCCTCCACTTT
j_call: TRBJ1-1; v_call: TRBV5-1; d_call: NA; clone_size: once; cdr3_aa: CASSSRLSAGTEAFF; cdr3_nt: TGCGCCAGCAGCTCCAGACTCTCAGCAGGCACTGAAGCTTTCTTT
j_call: TRBJ1-1; v_call: TRBV25-1; d_call: NA; clone_size: NA; cdr3_aa: CASSEYAAMNTEAFF; cdr3_nt: TGTGCCAGCAGTGAATATGCAGCTATGAACACTGAAGCTTTCTTT
j_call: TRBJ1-2; v_call: TRBV29-1; d_call: NA; clone_size: NA; cdr3_aa: CSVDPPGGYGYTF; cdr3_nt: TGCAGCGTTGATCCACCGGGGGGCTATGGCTACACCTTC
j_call: TRBJ2-5; v_call: TRBV9; d_call: TRBD2; clone_size: NA; cdr3_aa: CASSGSSGGRETQYF; cdr3_nt: TGTGCCAGCAGCGGATCTAGCGGGGGGCGAGAGACCCAGTACTTC
j_call: TRBJ2-5; v_call: TRBV6-6; d_call: TRBD2; clone_size: NA; cdr3_aa: CASSYPGTTAYF; cdr3_nt: TGTGCCAGCAGTTACCCAGGGACTACCGCGTACTTC
j_call: TRBJ2-7; v_call: TRBV27; d_call: TRBD2; clone_size: NA; cdr3_aa: CASRGLAGGFHEQYF; cdr3_nt: TGTGCCAGCAGGGGACTAGCGGGAGGGTTCCACGAGCAGTACTTC
j_call: TRBJ2-5; v_call: TRBV7-6; d_call: NA; clone_size: NA; cdr3_aa: CASSLGVQETQYF; cdr3_nt: TGTGCCAGCAGCTTGGGTGTTCAAGAGACCCAGTACTTC
j_call: TRBJ1-3; v_call: TRBV6-6; d_call: TRBD1; clone_size: few; cdr3_aa: CASSRPTDRGDTIYF; cdr3_nt: TGTGCCAGCAGTCGACCAACGGACAGGGGGGACACCATATATTTT
j_call: TRBJ2-7; v_call: TRBV5-6; d_call: NA; clone_size: once; cdr3_aa: CASSLGGRYEQYF; cdr3_nt: TGTGCCAGCAGCTTGGGGGGACGGTACGAGCAGTACTTC
j_call: TRBJ2-2; v_call: TRBV1; d_call: NA; clone_size: NA; cdr3_aa: CTSSPWRGGTGELFF; cdr3_nt: TGCACCAGCAGCCCCTGGCGGGGGGGCACCGGGGAGCTGTTTTTT
j_call: TRBJ1-3; v_call: TRBV29-1; d_call: NA; clone_size: NA; cdr3_aa: CSVEDPFSGNTIYF; cdr3_nt: TGCAGCGTTGAAGACCCCTTCTCGGGAAACACCATATATTTT
j_call: TRBJ2-7; v_call: TRBV30; d_call: NA; clone_size: NA; cdr3_aa: CAWSAAARSYEQYF; cdr3_nt: TGTGCCTGGAGTGCGGCAGCTCGCTCCTACGAGCAGTACTTC
j_call: TRBJ2-7; v_call: TRBV29-1; d_call: TRBD1; clone_size: NA; cdr3_aa: CSVQTGTTNRESSYEQYF; cdr3_nt: TGCAGCGTTCAGACAGGGACGACTAATAGGGAGTCCTCCTACGAGCAGTACTTC
j_call: TRBJ1-1; v_call: TRBV4-1; d_call: NA; clone_size: NA; cdr3_aa: CASSQDPVRTEAFF; cdr3_nt: TGCGCCAGCAGCCAAGATCCGGTAAGGACTGAAGCTTTCTTT
j_call: TRBJ2-7; v_call: TRBV28; d_call: TRBD2; clone_size: NA; cdr3_aa: CASSSPPGLAGERPYEQYF; cdr3_nt: TGTGCCAGCAGTTCCCCCCCGGGACTAGCGGGAGAGCGGCCCTACGAGCAGTACTTC
j_call: TRBJ1-6; v_call: TRBV2; d_call: NA; clone_size: once; cdr3_aa: CASSVTLTSPLHF; cdr3_nt: TGTGCCAGCAGTGTTACTCTTACTTCACCCCTCCACTTT
j_call: TRBJ1-5; v_call: TRBV4-2; d_call: NA; clone_size: NA; cdr3_aa: CASSQSGSGRGLSNQPQHF; cdr3_nt: TGTGCCAGCAGCCAATCTGGCTCTGGGCGGGGATTGAGCAATCAGCCCCAGCATTTT
j_call: TRBJ1-6; v_call: TRBV30; d_call: NA; clone_size: NA; cdr3_aa: CAWSRTGLDSPLHF; cdr3_nt: TGTGCCTGGAGTCGAACGGGGTTGGATTCACCCCTCCACTTT
j_call: TRBJ1-1; v_call: TRBV6-6; d_call: NA; clone_size: NA; cdr3_aa: CASYGREGTEAFF; cdr3_nt: TGTGCCAGCTACGGCAGGGAGGGGACTGAAGCTTTCTTT
j_call: TRBJ1-5; v_call: TRBV19; d_call: NA; clone_size: NA; cdr3_aa: CASSWIDSNQPQHF; cdr3_nt: TGTGCCAGTAGTTGGATCGATAGCAATCAGCCCCAGCATTTT
j_call: TRBJ2-1; v_call: TRBV28; d_call: TRBD2; clone_size: NA; cdr3_aa: CASRTGLAGGDNEQFF; cdr3_nt: TGTGCCAGCAGAACGGGACTAGCGGGGGGCGACAATGAGCAGTTCTTC
j_call: TRBJ2-1; v_call: TRBV7-3; d_call: NA; clone_size: once; cdr3_aa: CASSLAPAMGAYNEQFF; cdr3_nt: TGTGCCAGCAGCTTAGCACCAGCGATGGGAGCTTACAATGAGCAGTTCTTC
j_call: TRBJ1-4; v_call: TRBV6-1; d_call: NA; clone_size: NA; cdr3_aa: CASSEGAVEKLFF; cdr3_nt: TGTGCCAGCAGTGAAGGGGCGGTTGAAAAACTGTTTTTT
j_call: TRBJ1-2; v_call: TRBV19; d_call: NA; clone_size: NA; cdr3_aa: CASSIGVTGNYGYTF; cdr3_nt: TGTGCCAGTAGTATAGGTGTGACCGGTAACTATGGCTACACCTTC
j_call: TRBJ1-3; v_call: TRBV18; d_call: TRBD1; clone_size: NA; cdr3_aa: CASSPRAWSGQGFGNTIYF; cdr3_nt: TGTGCCAGCTCACCTCGAGCATGGAGTGGACAGGGGTTTGGAAACACCATATATTTT
j_call: TRBJ1-2; v_call: TRBV7-2; d_call: TRBD1; clone_size: NA; cdr3_aa: CASSLAVTGGPSYGYTF; cdr3_nt: TGTGCCAGCAGCTTAGCGGTTACAGGGGGCCCCTCCTATGGCTACACCTTC
j_call: TRBJ1-2; v_call: TRBV9; d_call: NA; clone_size: NA; cdr3_aa: CASSVAPGDHYGYTF; cdr3_nt: TGTGCCAGCAGCGTAGCTCCGGGGGATCACTATGGCTACACCTTC